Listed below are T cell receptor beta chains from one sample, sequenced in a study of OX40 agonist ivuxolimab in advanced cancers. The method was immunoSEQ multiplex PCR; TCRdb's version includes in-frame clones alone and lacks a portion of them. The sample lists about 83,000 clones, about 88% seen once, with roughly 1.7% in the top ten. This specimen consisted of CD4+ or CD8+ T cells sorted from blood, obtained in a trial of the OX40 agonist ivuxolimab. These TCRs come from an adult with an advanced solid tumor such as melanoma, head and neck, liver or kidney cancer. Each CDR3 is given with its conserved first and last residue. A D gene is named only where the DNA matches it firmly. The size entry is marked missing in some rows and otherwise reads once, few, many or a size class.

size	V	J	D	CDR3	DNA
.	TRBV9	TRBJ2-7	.	CASSATGNYEQYF	TGTGCCAGCAGCGCTACCGGGAACTACGAGCAGTACTTC
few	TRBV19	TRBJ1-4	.	CASSDTWGGSEKLFF	TGTGCCAGTAGTGACACGTGGGGCGGGAGTGAAAAACTGTTTTTT
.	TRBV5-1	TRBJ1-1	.	CASSPGGTVIVSNTEAFF	TGCGCCAGCAGCCCCGGGGGCACCGTAATAGTATCGAACACTGAAGCTTTCTTT
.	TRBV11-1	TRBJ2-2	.	CASSSSRAYTGELFF	TGTGCCAGCAGCTCTTCAAGGGCCTACACCGGGGAGCTGTTTTTT
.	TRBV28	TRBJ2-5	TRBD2	CASSSPWGEGETQYF	TGTGCCAGCAGTTCGCCGTGGGGGGAGGGAGAGACCCAGTACTTC
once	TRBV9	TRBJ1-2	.	CASSARDTGRDGYTF	TGTGCCAGCAGCGCCCGGGACACTGGACGAGATGGCTACACCTTC
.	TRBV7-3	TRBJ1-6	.	CASSVQGEPNSPLHF	TGTGCCAGCAGCGTTCAAGGGGAACCCAATTCACCCCTCCACTTT
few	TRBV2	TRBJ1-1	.	CASSPWGRNTEAFF	TGTGCCAGCAGTCCCTGGGGAAGAAACACTGAAGCTTTCTTT
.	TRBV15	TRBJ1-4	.	CATSRSVIDGEKLFF	TGTGCCACCAGCAGAAGCGTGATCGATGGGGAAAAACTGTTTTTT
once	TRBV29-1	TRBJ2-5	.	CSASEVRGETQYF	TGCAGCGCTTCGGAGGTCAGGGGAGAGACCCAGTACTTC
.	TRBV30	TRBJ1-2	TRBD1	CAWSPERGQGYTF	TGTGCCTGGAGTCCAGAGAGGGGGCAGGGCTACACCTTC
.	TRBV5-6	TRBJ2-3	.	CASSPGAADTQYF	TGTGCCAGCAGCCCGGGGGCAGCAGATACGCAGTATTTT
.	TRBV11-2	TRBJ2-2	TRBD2	CASSSLLRTSGHTGELFF	TGTGCCAGCAGCTCCTTACTTCGGACTAGCGGACACACCGGGGAGCTGTTTTTT
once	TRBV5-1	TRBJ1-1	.	CASSLAGGSSGDTEAFF	TGCGCCAGCAGCTTAGCGGGAGGGTCTTCAGGGGATACCGAAGCTTTCTTT
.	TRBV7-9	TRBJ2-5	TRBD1	CASSTRTGVETQYF	TGTGCCAGCAGCACCAGGACAGGGGTCGAGACCCAGTACTTC
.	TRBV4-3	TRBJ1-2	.	CASSQESGPRLYGYTF	TGCGCCAGCAGCCAAGAGTCCGGACCCAGGCTCTATGGCTACACCTTC
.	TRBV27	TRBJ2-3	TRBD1	CASSFKGADTQYF	TGTGCCAGCAGTTTTAAGGGGGCTGATACGCAGTATTTT
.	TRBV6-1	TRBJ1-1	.	CASSEGGGPEAFF	TGTGCCAGCAGTGAAGGGGGGGGGCCTGAAGCTTTCTTT
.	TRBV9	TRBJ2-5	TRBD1	CASSVGAGGPQETQYF	TGTGCCAGCAGCGTAGGGGCAGGGGGCCCTCAAGAGACCCAGTACTTC
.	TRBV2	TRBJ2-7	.	CASSDGGGLYEQYF	TGTGCCAGCAGTGATGGAGGGGGCCTCTACGAGCAGTACTTC
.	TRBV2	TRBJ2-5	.	CASRGETQYF	TGTGCCAGCAGGGGAGAGACCCAGTACTTC
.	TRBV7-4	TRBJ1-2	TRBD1	CASSPLDRGVGYTF	TGTGCCAGCAGCCCGCTAGACAGGGGGGTAGGCTACACCTTC
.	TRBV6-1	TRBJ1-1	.	CASRLGKDTEAFF	TGTGCCAGCCGTCTGGGTAAGGACACTGAAGCTTTCTTT
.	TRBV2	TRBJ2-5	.	CASCETMGETQYF	TGTGCCAGCTGCGAGACAATGGGGGAGACCCAGTACTTC
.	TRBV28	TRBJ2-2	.	CASSFGGGGGAGELFF	TGTGCCAGCAGTTTCGGAGGAGGGGGCGGCGCCGGGGAGCTGTTTTTT
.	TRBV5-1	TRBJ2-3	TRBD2	CASSSSGTSGAGDTQYF	TGCGCCAGCAGCTCATCCGGGACTAGCGGGGCGGGGGATACGCAGTATTTT
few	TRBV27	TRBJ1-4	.	CASSQDGGAEKLFF	TGTGCCAGCAGTCAGGACGGCGGCGCTGAAAAACTGTTTTTT
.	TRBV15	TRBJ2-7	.	CATSRILGGPTYEQYF	TGTGCCACCAGCAGAATTTTGGGGGGGCCAACTTACGAGCAGTACTTC
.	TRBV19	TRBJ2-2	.	CASSTYGELFF	TGTGCCAGTAGTACTTACGGGGAGCTGTTTTTT
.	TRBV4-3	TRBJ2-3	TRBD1	CASSQESRGQDTQYF	TGCGCCAGCAGCCAAGAGTCAAGGGGGCAGGATACGCAGTATTTT